The source of this TCR beta chain is a study of breast tumors, draining lymph nodes, adjacent tissues. Study findings and constraints: Tumor repertoires ranked between lymph nodes and nontumor tissue in diversity, with V and J gene preferences. Tumor T cell lymph node origin was a supported hypothesis, not proven. Compared with basal-like, luminal-like tumors shared significantly more repertoire with nontumor tissue. Findings are consistent with lymph node origin and intratumoral expansion of most tumor T cells.

TCRdb re-analysed the multiplex PCR reads in MiXCR, keeping a single row per CDR3 protein. Among about 110,000 distinct CDR3 sequences listed, approximately 28% were seen once. Of note for this clonotype: Its antigen remains unknown.

The lymph nodes were axillary draining lymph nodes from breast cancer patients. V was clipped by 4 bases and J by 1 base, with 10 bases between them. This CDR3 is 14 amino acids long. Germline CDR1 and CDR2: ENHRY and SYGVKD. This TCR derives from a female donor with breast cancer. Some clones in this sample may be carry-over from other donors' samples. The V gene is TRBV10-3, the J gene TRBJ1-1; D is perhaps TRBD1 (5 bases). The sequenced material came from axillary lymph node tissue. The CDR3 DNA sequence: TGTGCCATCAGTGTGCAGGGAGCGAACACTGAAGCTTTCTTT. This sequence encodes CAISVQGANTEAFF.